A selection of T cell receptor beta chains follows, all from one sample in a study of CD8 T cells in Susac syndrome. TCRdb redid the calling of the immunoSEQ multiplex PCR reads with MiXCR, one entry per CDR3 protein. The sample lists 330,000 or so distinct CDR3 sequences, about 82% occurring once. Sequencing was done on a sample of CD8+ T cells from PBMCs. The receptors were sampled from a human donor with multiple sclerosis. Each CDR3 is given without its conserved first and last residue.

v_call: TRBV5-1; cdr3_aa: ASSSAQGWYEQY
v_call: TRBV2; cdr3_aa: ASSGGLAGVLAKNIQY
v_call: TRBV27; cdr3_aa: ASSLPGLAGYEQF
v_call: TRBV7-9; cdr3_aa: ASSTNPGPSGNTIY
v_call: TRBV4-3; cdr3_aa: ASSQDLNGNQPQH
v_call: TRBV29-1; cdr3_aa: SADAQGTNTEAF
v_call: TRBV4-2; cdr3_aa: ASSQDGASYTDTQY
v_call: TRBV7-9; cdr3_aa: ASRSFSYEQY
v_call: TRBV30; cdr3_aa: AWSLGGTAEAF
v_call: TRBV7-9; cdr3_aa: ASSLATGALNIQY
v_call: TRBV18; cdr3_aa: ASSPPFGREGRETQY